A single sample gave rise to the 5 T cell receptor beta chains below, sequenced in a study of blood T cell repertoires in COVID-19 (dated by TCRdb to the early 2020s). The library was prepared using the immunoSEQ multiplex PCR assay. TCRdb limited this immuneACCESS table to in-frame rearrangements with V and J called. A share of clones is missing; checked studies link under half to unresolved V genes, and the rest is unexplained. This sample has fewer than 250,000 clones in its table, and under 90% of those were observed once. The ten largest clones take up about 20% of the sample. The sequenced sample consisted of peripheral blood. The source of these receptors is a man aged 30-40 years with active or convalescent COVID-19.

The gene calls are TRBV11-3 and TRBJ2-5; 7 bases fit TRBD2. The CDR3 is 13 residues long. V gave up 5 bases and J gave up 4 bases; unmatched junction bases: 4. CDR1 and CDR2 (germline): SGHNT, YENEEA. The CDR3 reads CASSHGEGETQYF. CDR3 bases: TGTGCCAGCAGCCATGGGGAGGGAGAGACCCAGTACTTC.

The gene calls are TRBV28 and TRBJ2-1; TRBD1 might be the D (6 bases). Germline V lookup: CDR1 MDHEN, CDR2 SYDVKM. Trimming pared 10 bases from V and 6 bases from J, leaving 22 bases between. The CDR3 has 15 residues. CDR3 sequence reads: CAIALTGSNTNEQFF. The CDR3 DNA reads as TGTGCCATCGCCCTCACAGGGTCGAACACCAATGAGCAGTTCTTC.

The chain recombines TRBV2 with TRBJ1-5, with TRBD1 matching 7 bases. The CDR3 length is 15 residues. In germline, CDR1 is SNHLY, CDR2 FYNNEI. The V segment lost 2 bases and the J segment 7 bases; nucleotides outside the gene matches: 8. The CDR3 loop is CASSETPDRAQPQHF. The CDR3 bases are TGTGCCAGCAGTGAAACCCCCGACAGGGCCCAGCCCCAGCATTTT.

The chain is built from TRBV19 and TRBJ2-7; TRBD2 agrees at 7 bases. CDR1 and CDR2 from the germline V gene are LNHDA and SQIVND (reference sequence). Trimming cost V 4 bases and J 3 bases; bases outside gene matches: 3. The CDR3 consists of 13 residues. The CDR3 coding sequence is TGTGCCAGTAGTAGCGGGAGACTCTACGAGCAGTACTTC. Its translation is CASSSGRLYEQYF. The entire variable domain, with the rest obtained from reference TRBV19 and TRBJ2-7, is as follows: DGGITQSPKYLFRKEGQNVTLSCEQNLNHDAMYWYRQDPGQGLRLIYYSQIVNDFQKGDIAEGYSVSREKKESFPLTVTSAQKNPTAFYLCASSSGRLYEQYFGPGTRLTVT.

The CDR3 DNA sequence: TGTGCCAGCAGACAGGGGGCGAGAGCCTACGAGCAGTACTTC. Its protein is CASRQGARAYEQYF. The J gene is TRBJ2-7, the V gene TRBV6-5; 9 bases match TRBD1. Germline loops: CDR1 MNHEY, CDR2 SVGAGI. The V segment lost 6 bases and the J segment 2 bases; nucleotides outside the gene matches: 5. This CDR3 has 14 residues.